Given below is one T cell receptor beta chain in context. The data are from a study of OX40 agonist ivuxolimab in advanced cancers. Generated by immunoSEQ multiplex PCR, the TCRdb table keeps only in-frame clones and is missing some. The sample includes approximately 77,000 clones, about 89% seen only once; the top ten take about 15%. Trimming removed 1 base at V and 2 bases at J, with 9 bases between. The V gene's germline CDR1 is MDHEN and CDR2 SYDVKM. The CDR3 extends over 15 amino acids. Source: CD4+ or CD8+ T cells sorted from blood, taken in a trial of the OX40 agonist ivuxolimab. The receptor was isolated from an adult with an advanced solid tumor such as melanoma, head and neck, liver or kidney cancer. The genes are TRBV28 and TRBJ1-5, with D perhaps matching TRBD1 (5 bases). CDR3 in amino acids: CASSLYLGGNQPQHF. CDR3 sequence (DNA): TGTGCCAGCAGTTTATACCTAGGGGGCAATCAGCCCCAGCATTTT.